This entry lists 26 T cell receptor beta chains sequenced from one sample in a study of T cell repertoires in cytomegalovirus infection. MiXCR, run by TCRdb on the reads, gives a single entry per CDR3 protein. Of hundreds of thousands of distinct CDR3 sequences in the sample, approximately 24% were seen once. Material: CD8+ T cells from PBMCs. Receptors originate from a human donor in good health (CMV status not recorded). Some clones in this sample may be carry-over from other donors' samples.

This clonotype was picked up many times. The chain employs TRBV12-3 or TRBV12-4 and TRBJ2-1; 11 nucleotides match TRBD2. This CDR3 is built from 15 residues. With V trimmed by 7 bases and J by 4 bases, 6 bases remained unmatched. The CDR3 nucleotides are TGTGCCAGCAAAGTACTAGCGGGGGTTTACAATGAGCAGTTCTTC. This translates into CASKVLAGVYNEQFF.

The chain carries TRBV12-5 and TRBJ2-7; D gene ambiguous. The CDR3 contains 12 residues. With 6 bases removed from V and 5 bases from J, the gap between germline ends came to 11 bases. CDR1 and CDR2 (germline): LGHNT, FRNRAP. CDR3 protein: CASGPQCDEQYF. The CDR3 nucleotides are TGTGCTAGTGGCCCCCAGTGTGACGAGCAGTACTTC.

This clonotype has only a few counts. The chain combines TRBV20-1 with TRBJ2-7; no reliable D call. The CDR3 covers 14 residues. The V gene lost 0 bases and the J gene lost 2 bases, with 11 bases spanning the gap. Germline lookup yields CDR1 DFQATT and CDR2 SNEGSKA (reference sequence). The CDR3 DNA reads as TGCAGTGCTAGAGATCGTTCAGAGACCTACGAGCAGTACTTC. It yields the protein CSARDRSETYEQYF.

There are a few counts of this clonotype. The chain links TRBV28 to TRBJ2-7; tentatively, D is TRBD2 (6 bases). The V end was cut by 1 base, the J end by 0 bases, with 10 bases between. The CDR3 has 15 residues. Per the germline V gene, CDR1 is MDHEN and CDR2 is SYDVKM. The CDR3 DNA is TGTGCCAGCAGTTTATCCGGAGGGGACTCCTACGAGCAGTACGTC. It yields the protein CASSLSGGDSYEQYV.

This clonotype occurred many times. The V and J genes are TRBV7-2 and TRBJ2-3; weak D call: TRBD2 (5 bases). V was pared by 4 bases and J by 6 bases, with 17 bases between. CDR3 size: 15 residues. Per the germline V gene, CDR1 is SGHTA and CDR2 is FQGNSA. DNA for the CDR3: TGTGCCAGCAGCTCCCAGGCGCTAGCCGTGGATACGCAGTATTTT. Its translation: CASSSQALAVDTQYF.

As regards this clonotype: One base away lies a much larger clone, so this may be a sequencing read error. This sequence joins TRBV6-5 and TRBJ2-1; 7 bases map to TRBD2. The length of the CDR3 is 15 residues. Germline loops: CDR1 MNHEY, CDR2 SVGAGI. This CDR3 is CAGSYSASGYNEQFF. The DNA of the CDR3 is TGTGCCGGCAGTTACTCGGCTAGCGGCTACAATGAGCAGTTCTTC.

The gene calls are TRBV12-3 or TRBV12-4 and TRBJ2-3; D is unclear. This CDR3 is 13 amino acids long. The germline V and J ends were trimmed by 4 bases and 1 base, with 6 bases remaining between them. CDR3 sequence (DNA): TGTGCCAGCAGTTGGGAAGGCACAGATACGCAGTATTTT. This encodes CASSWEGTDTQYF.

This clonotype has more than one count but fewer than ten. This chain uses TRBV7-9 with TRBJ2-7; TRBD2 matches at 7 bases. Germline assignment: CDR1 SEHNR and CDR2 FQNEAQ (reference sequence). V lost 5 bases and J lost 5; bases outside the gene matches: 21. The CDR3 consists of 18 residues. The CDR3 DNA is TGTGCCAGCAGCCCCACCCGCCTCCAGACTGGGAGGGGTCACGAGCAGTACGTC. As protein: CASSPTRLQTGRGHEQYV.

The rearrangement links TRBV10-3 to TRBJ2-1; 7 nucleotides line up with TRBD2. After removal of 6 bases from V and 7 bases from J, the junction contained 15 bases not matched to a gene. CDR1 and CDR2 from the germline V gene are ENHRY and SYGVKD. This CDR3 is 16 amino acids long. The CDR3 DNA reads as TGTGCCATCAGGGTAAGGGCCCGAGGGGAGGGGAATGAGCAGTTCTTC. It translates to CAIRVRARGEGNEQFF.

The table lists this clonotype with a few counts. The CDR3 spells CASSHGGGGEQFF. The DNA for the CDR3 is TGTGCCAGCAGCCACGGTGGGGGGGGAGAGCAGTTCTTC. The chain recombines TRBV3-1 with TRBJ2-1; 7 bases map to TRBD2. Germline lookup yields CDR1 LGHDT and CDR2 YNNKEL (reference sequence). Trimming took 3 bases from V and 10 from J; bases not matched to a gene: 6. This CDR3 comprises 13 residues.

This clonotype was picked up a small number of times. The chain joins TRBV29-1 to TRBJ2-1; D may be TRBD1 or TRBD2 (6 bases each). CDR1 SQVTM and CDR2 ANQGSEA come from the germline V gene. Trimming removed 6 bases at V and 6 bases at J, with 12 bases between. This CDR3 comprises 12 residues. CDR3 loop: CSVPWGANEQFF. Here the CDR3 DNA reads TGCAGCGTCCCATGGGGGGCCAATGAGCAGTTCTTC.

This clonotype occurred a few times. The chain uses TRBV29-1 and TRBJ1-2; a possible D gene is TRBD1 (5 bases). The germline V gene encodes CDR1 SQVTM and CDR2 ANQGSEA. The CDR3 loop spans 15 amino acids. V lost 1 base to trimming and J lost 4 bases, with 16 bases between them. Written as DNA, the CDR3 is TGCAGCGTTGAAGGGGTGCGGGACTTGGTCTATGGCTACACCTTC. Translating it yields CSVEGVRDLVYGYTF.

Of note for this clonotype: A much larger clonotype is one base distant, so this may be a read error. This rearrangement joins TRBV6-5 to TRBJ1-1; D perhaps matches TRBD1 (5 bases). Germline CDR1 reads MNHEY; CDR2 reads SVGAGI. With 4 bases removed from V and 1 base from J, the gap between germline ends came to 10 bases. The CDR3 is 14 residues long. This CDR3 reads CASSFVRANTEAFF. CDR3 coding DNA: TGTGCCAGCAGTTTTGTCAGGGCGAACACTGAAGCTTTCTTT.

The chain carries TRBV15 and TRBJ2-7; 9 bases line up with TRBD1. J was trimmed by 5 bases and V by 8 bases; bases with no gene match: 13. This CDR3 comprises 15 residues. The germline V gene has CDR1 LNHNV and CDR2 YYDKDF (reference sequence). Written as DNA, the CDR3 is TGTGCCACCGGAGTTACAGGGGGCGCGAGGAACGAGCAGTACTTC. This gives the protein CATGVTGGARNEQYF.

Comments on this clonotype: A much bigger clone sits one base away, suggesting this may be a read error. The gene calls are TRBV7-8 and TRBJ2-2; D is perhaps TRBD1 (6 bases). CDR1 and CDR2 (germline): SGHVS, FQNEAQ. This CDR3 spans 13 amino acids. The CDR3 here is CASRLDRTGELFF. The CDR3 region has the DNA TGTGCCAGCAGATTAGACAGGACCGGGGAGCTGTTTTTT.

V is TRBV4-2 and J is TRBJ2-3, with 8 bases fitting TRBD1. The germline gives CDR1 LGHNA, CDR2 YNFKEQ. Trimming took 5 bases from V and 4 from J; bases not matched to a gene: 11. This CDR3 contains 16 residues. The CDR3, as DNA: TGTGCCAGCAGCTTAAGGGACAGGTTCGAGGCAGATACGCAGTATTTT. Translation gives CASSLRDRFEADTQYF.

This clonotype was seen a handful of times. The chain employs TRBV7-9 and TRBJ1-4; D unresolved. Trimming pared 5 bases from V and 6 bases from J, leaving 22 bases between. Germline V lookup: CDR1 SEHNR, CDR2 FQNEAQ (reference sequence). The CDR3 spans 17 residues. The CDR3 DNA follows: TGTGCCAGCAGCCCGATCGGGCCGAAGTTATGGGATGAAAAACTGTTTTTT. Its translation is CASSPIGPKLWDEKLFF.

This clonotype was counted at least ten times. The chain joins TRBV7-2 to TRBJ2-5; the D is unclear. The germline V and J ends were trimmed by 3 bases and 3 bases, with 14 bases remaining between them. CDR1 is SGHTA and CDR2 is FQGNSA in the germline V gene. The CDR3 extends over 15 amino acids. In DNA form, the CDR3 reads TGTGCCAGCAGCTTCTGGCGGCTACCGGAAGAGACCCAGTACTTC. Translation: CASSFWRLPEETQYF.

The chain uses TRBV5-5 and TRBJ1-2, with TRBD1 matching 7 bases. V trimming: 4 bases; J trimming: 7 bases; junction bases outside the gene matches: 10. Germline loops: CDR1 SGHKS, CDR2 YYEKEE (reference sequence). This CDR3 comprises 14 residues. CDR3 nucleotide sequence: TGTGCCAGCAGCCCGAGGACAGGCGGGTTTGGCTACACCTTC. It specifies CASSPRTGGFGYTF.

The V call is TRBV4-1, the J call TRBJ1-1, with 7 bases fitting TRBD1. The CDR3 is 14 residues long. CDR1 is MGHRA and CDR2 is YSYEKL in the germline V gene. Losses at the gene ends were 7 bases for V and 3 bases for J; bases not matched to a gene: 8. CDR3 protein: CASNLPGQYTEAFF. DNA of the CDR3: TGCGCCAGCAACCTACCGGGACAGTACACTGAAGCTTTCTTT.

This clonotype was found many times. V usage is TRBV7-2 and J usage is TRBJ2-3; D ambiguous. The germline gives CDR1 SGHTA, CDR2 FQGNSA. CDR3 length equals 12 residues. Trimming removed 7 bases at V and 3 bases at J, with 8 bases between. This CDR3 is CASTIGTDTQYF. The CDR3 nucleotides are TGTGCCAGCACCATAGGAACAGATACGCAGTATTTT.

The chain recombines TRBV12-3 or TRBV12-4 with TRBJ1-2, with D hard to call. This CDR3 spans 14 amino acids. Trimming took 0 bases from V and 4 from J, leaving 9 bases between them. This CDR3 is CASSLAPRSYGYTF. For the CDR3, the DNA is TGTGCCAGCAGTTTAGCTCCCAGGAGCTATGGCTACACCTTC.

The V call is TRBV29-1, the J call TRBJ1-2, with 10 bases matching TRBD1. Germline CDR1 reads SQVTM; CDR2 reads ANQGSEA. The junction had 11 bases not matched to a gene; V was cut back by 7 bases and J by 0 bases. This CDR3 has 16 residues. The CDR3 sequence: CSALLDRGFTNYGYTF. The CDR3 DNA is TGCAGCGCTTTGTTGGACAGGGGGTTCACTAACTATGGCTACACCTTC.

V gene TRBV27 combines with J gene TRBJ2-7; tentative D call: TRBD1 (6 bases). Looked up from germline, CDR1 is MNHEY and CDR2 is SMNVEV (reference sequence). The CDR3 is made up of 13 amino acids. Trimming shortened V by 0 bases and J by 5 bases, and 8 bases separated the two germline ends. CDR3 bases: TGTGCCAGCAGTTTATCGAACAGGGACGAGCAGTACGTC. Translated: CASSLSNRDEQYV.

There are a few counts of this clonotype. The chain has TRBV7-9 and TRBJ2-7, with 7 bases fitting TRBD1. The CDR3 is 14 residues long. CDR1 is SEHNR, CDR2 FQNEAQ, per germline (reference sequence). The junction had 8 bases not matched to a gene; V was cut back by 5 bases and J by 4 bases. The CDR3 DNA reads TGTGCCAGCAGCACCACCGGGACAGCTTACGAGCAGTACGTC. Translating gives CASSTTGTAYEQYV.

The chain recombines TRBV7-9 with TRBJ2-5; 9 bases agree with TRBD2. This CDR3 comprises 14 residues. V was pared by 9 bases and J by 1 base, with 6 bases of the junction left unmatched. The germline CDR1 and CDR2 sequences are SEHNR and FQNEAQ (reference sequence). The CDR3 coding sequence is TGTGCCAGTAAGACTAGCGGTACCCAAGAGACCCAGTACTTC. It encodes CASKTSGTQETQYF.